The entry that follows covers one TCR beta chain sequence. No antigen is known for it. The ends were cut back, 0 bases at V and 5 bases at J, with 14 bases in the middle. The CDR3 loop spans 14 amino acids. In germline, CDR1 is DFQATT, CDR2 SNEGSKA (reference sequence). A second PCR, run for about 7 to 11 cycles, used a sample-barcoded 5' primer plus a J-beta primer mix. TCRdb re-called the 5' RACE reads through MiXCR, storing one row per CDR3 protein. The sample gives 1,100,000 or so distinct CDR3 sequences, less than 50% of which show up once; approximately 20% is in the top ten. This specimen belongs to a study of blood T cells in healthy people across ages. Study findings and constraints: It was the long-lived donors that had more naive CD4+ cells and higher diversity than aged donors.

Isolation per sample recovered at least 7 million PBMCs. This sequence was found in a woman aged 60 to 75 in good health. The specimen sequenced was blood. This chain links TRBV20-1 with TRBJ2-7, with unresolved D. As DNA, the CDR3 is TGCAGTGCTAGAGATCGAAACAGCGACAACGAGCAGTACTTC. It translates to CSARDRNSDNEQYF.